This T cell receptor beta chain came from a study of Ad26.COV2.S vaccination and SARS-CoV-2 variants. Study in general: This donor came from the COV1001 trial of Ad26.COV2.S.

Specified treatment: about 20 received Ad26.COV2.S at low or high dose, single or two shots; about 5 received placebo; per-sample allocation not given. All samples were drawn on day 63, counting from the first vaccine or placebo injection. Spike of the Wuhan-strain SARS-CoV-2 was expressed by an Ad26 vector, which formed the vaccine. Only in-frame clones appear in the TCRdb table, and some are missing; sequencing was by immunoSEQ multiplex PCR. Counted here are over 200,000 clones, 88% occurring once; the ten biggest clones make up around 11%. The V gene lost 2 bases and the J gene lost 0 bases, with 8 bases spanning the gap. The CDR3 runs to 15 residues. Germline lookup yields CDR1 SGHTA and CDR2 FQGNSA.

The chain is built from TRBV7-2 and TRBJ1-3; D uncertain. The receptor comes from a person aged 18-60 years who received the Ad26.COV2.S COVID-19 vaccine or a placebo. Sequencing was performed on peripheral blood, taken in a trial of Ad26.COV2.S vaccine versus placebo. CDR3 region: CASSLSTSSGNTIYF. In nucleotides, the CDR3 is TGTGCCAGCAGCTTAAGCACTAGCTCTGGAAACACCATATATTTT. Variable domain in full (rest from reference TRBV7-2 and TRBJ1-3): GAGVSQSPSNKVTEKGKDVELRCDPISGHTALYWYRQSLGQGLEFLIYFQGNSAPDKSGLPSDRFSAERTGGSVSTLTIQRTQQEDSAVYLCASSLSTSSGNTIYFGEGSWLTVV.